The present TCR beta chain was sequenced within a study of T cell repertoires in cytomegalovirus infection. Study at large: HLA-C-restricted CMV epitopes, recently identified, and well-studied HLA-B-restricted ones were used by the study. From public TCR beta signatures came an indication of both CMV infection and matching HLA type. General study findings and limits: HLA-C-restricted CMV clonotypes gave the most frequent clonotype in two of eight donors.

Germline CDR1 is MNHNS and CDR2 is SASEGT. CDR3 length equals 14 residues. V shed 9 bases and J 3 bases; nucleotides not matched to a gene: 8. Of note for this clonotype: Its antigen is undetermined.

TCRdb re-derived calls from the reads in MiXCR, one entry per CDR3 protein. Of hundreds of thousands of distinct CDR3 sequences in the sample, roughly 33% were seen once. The chain employs TRBV6-1 and TRBJ2-1, with 7 bases identical to TRBD2. This TCR was sampled from a human donor in good health (CMV status not recorded). Some clones in this sample may be carry-over from other donors' samples. Specimen: cultured CD8+ T cells from PBMCs, collected from culture after CMV antigen stimulation. The CDR3 DNA sequence: TGTGCCAGTCAAACCGGGACTATCTACAATGAGCAGTTCTTC. Translation gives CASQTGTIYNEQFF.